The entry below gives a single T cell receptor beta chain sequence along with its context. Its target is not known. This CDR3 is 15 amino acids long. Trimming cost V 6 bases and J 4 bases; bases outside gene matches: 6. Per the germline V gene, CDR1 is KGHSH and CDR2 is LQKENI. This entry comes from a study of Tregs in tolerant kidney transplant recipients. The repertoire was sequenced with immunoSEQ multiplex PCR; TCRdb's copy has only in-frame clones and lacks some. Among some 250,000 clones, about 80% were seen once, and the ten largest hold 0.5% to 0.65%. CD4+CD25+CD127- Tregs, CD4+CD25- non-Tregs, CD4 and CD8 cells were sorted. Findings of the study overall: Biological reproducibility was not directly addressed, but technical replication error appeared minimal. Validation in larger populations is needed because few patients were studied. Expanding Tregs on activated donor B cells appeared to best identify donor-specific TCRbeta clones.

The genes are TRBV18 and TRBJ2-1; 10 bases agree with TRBD2. This clonotype was sampled from a human donor in good health. Sequenced: CD4+ T cells from blood. Written as DNA, the CDR3 is TGTGCCAGCTCGCTACTAGCGGGGATTTACAATGAGCAGTTCTTC. As protein: CASSLLAGIYNEQFF.